The next 32 T cell receptor beta chains were all read from a single sample in a study of blood T cells in healthy people across ages. The second PCR ran roughly 7 to 11 cycles with a sample-barcoded 5' primer and J-beta primers. TCRdb redid the calling of the 5' RACE reads with MiXCR, one entry per CDR3 protein. The sample includes 750,000 to 950,000 distinct CDR3 sequences, almost 30% of them seen just once. The same sample was also used in a study of T cells of mothers and their children.

The sample consisted of blood. The source is a woman aged 40 to 49 in good health.

V and J are TRBV6-5 and TRBJ2-1; D could derive from TRBD1 or TRBD2 (5 bases each). The CDR3 sequence is 14 residues long. The V gene lost 2 bases and the J gene lost 7 bases, with 12 bases spanning the gap. Germline CDR1 MNHEY, CDR2 SVGAGI. As DNA, the CDR3 is TGTGCCAGCAGTTACGGGGACGACCAGAATGAGCAGTTCTTC. Translation gives CASSYGDDQNEQFF.

The sample holds many counts of this clonotype. The rearrangement uses TRBV29-1 and TRBJ2-7; 7 positions match TRBD1. This CDR3 region has 13 residues. Germline V gives CDR1 SQVTM, CDR2 ANQGSEA. V shed 1 base, J shed 2 bases, and the junction held 2 bases outside the gene matches. The CDR3 loop reads CSVEVQGAYEQYF. The CDR3 region has the DNA TGCAGCGTTGAAGTCCAGGGGGCCTACGAGCAGTACTTC.

This clonotype is medium-sized by share. This chain connects TRBV6-4 to TRBJ2-3, with D maybe TRBD1 (6 bases). CDR1 and CDR2 (germline): MRHNA, SNTAGT. CDR3 length: 15 residues. Trimming took 0 bases from V and 1 from J, leaving 8 bases between them. CDR3 nucleotides: TGTGCCAGCAGTGACTCCCCAGGGGGCACAGATACGCAGTATTTT. Its protein is CASSDSPGGTDTQYF.

The chain carries TRBV5-1 and TRBJ2-1, with a tentative D call TRBD1 (8 bases). Germline V lookup: CDR1 SGHRS, CDR2 YFSETQ. V dropped 1 base and J dropped 3 bases, with 17 bases sitting between them. The CDR3 is 17 amino acids. CDR3 coding DNA: TGCGCCAGCAGCTTGACAGGGGGGGATCACCACTACAATGAGCAGTTCTTC. This codes for CASSLTGGDHHYNEQFF.

This clonotype was observed many times. The chain is built from TRBV7-2 and TRBJ2-7; no reliable D call. The germline gives CDR1 SGHTA, CDR2 FQGNSA. This CDR3 spans 12 amino acids. V lost 4 bases, J lost 0 bases, and 4 bases lay in between. The CDR3 bases are TGTGCCAGCAGCTATTACTCCTACGAGCAGTACTTC. The encoded protein is CASSYYSYEQYF. Full variable domain (missing parts from reference TRBV7-2 and TRBJ2-7): GAGVSQSPSNKVTEKGKDVELRCDPISGHTALYWYRQSLGQGLEFLIYFQGNSAPDKSGLPSDRFSAERTGGSVSTLTIQRTQQEDSAVYLCASSYYSYEQYFGPGTRLTVT.

This clonotype was observed a few times. A clone one base away is much larger, so this may be a read error. This chain links TRBV24-1 with TRBJ1-1, with a weak D call TRBD1 (5 bases). This CDR3 region has 14 residues. Germline V CDR1 and CDR2: KGHDR, SFDVKD. The CDR3 here is CATRDSRENTEAFF. In nucleotides, the CDR3 is TGTGCCACCAGGGATTCCAGGGAGAACACTGAAGCTTTCTTT.

The chain links TRBV5-1 to TRBJ2-1; possible D gene TRBD1, 6 bases. The CDR3 length is 14 residues. V was clipped by 0 bases and J by 5 bases, with 9 bases between them. CDR1 and CDR2 from the germline V gene are SGHRS and YFSETQ. Here the CDR3 DNA reads TGCGCCAGCAGCTTGGGACAGGCGGACAATGAGCAGTTCTTC. Its protein product is CASSLGQADNEQFF.

In the case of this clonotype: An end of the junction does not agree with germline; a read error may underlie this. The rearrangement links TRBV9 to TRBJ2-5, with 7 bases identical to TRBD1. Looked up from germline, CDR1 is SGDLS and CDR2 is YYNGEE. The CDR3 length is 15 residues. CDR3 amino acids: CANSTVGQVQETQYF. The CDR3 DNA reads as TGTGCCAACAGCACCGTAGGACAGGTCCAAGAGACCCAGTACTTC.

The gene calls are TRBV20-1 and TRBJ2-1, with 9 nucleotides matching TRBD2. Germline lookup yields CDR1 DFQATT and CDR2 SNEGSKA (reference sequence). V dropped 0 bases and J dropped 0; count of bases not matched to a gene: 15. The CDR3 totals 20 residues. The CDR3 DNA reads as TGCAGTGCTAGAGATGTCGGGCCAGCGGGGGGCCCGATCTCCTACAATGAGCAGTTCTTC. Protein: CSARDVGPAGGPISYNEQFF.

This clonotype turned up a few times. Just one base apart from a much larger clone, this may be a read error. CDR3 DNA: TGTGCCATCAGTGAATCTAGCAGGGGACAAGAGACCCAGTACTTC. It translates to CAISESSRGQETQYF. The chain uses TRBV10-3 and TRBJ2-5, with D perhaps matching TRBD1 (6 bases). V shed 3 bases and J shed 2 bases, with 13 bases lying between them. The CDR3 has 15 residues. Germline CDR1 is ENHRY and CDR2 is SYGVKD.

This rearrangement joins TRBV27 to TRBJ1-1; D ambiguous. Between the trimmed V and J ends, which lost 5 bases and 3 bases, there was a span of 13 bases. The germline V gene has CDR1 MNHEY and CDR2 SMNVEV (reference sequence). The CDR3 loop spans 14 amino acids. The CDR3 protein is CASSLKGGDTEAFF. DNA for the CDR3: TGTGCCAGCAGTCTCAAGGGTGGTGACACTGAAGCTTTCTTT.

The V gene is TRBV12-3 or TRBV12-4, the J gene TRBJ1-2; D is ambiguous. Trimming removed 3 bases from V and 6 bases from J, with 14 bases in between. This CDR3 region has 14 residues. CDR3 sequence: CASSFVKGNNGYTF. CDR3 sequence (DNA): TGTGCCAGCAGTTTTGTGAAAGGGAATAATGGCTACACCTTC.

This clonotype was observed a few times. This chain connects TRBV6-1 to TRBJ2-1; 12 nucleotides match TRBD2. The germline V gene encodes CDR1 MNHNS and CDR2 SASEGT. J was trimmed by 3 bases and V by 4 bases; bases with no gene match: 1. CDR3 length: 15 residues. The CDR3: CASSGTSGDYNEQFF. The CDR3 DNA sequence: TGTGCCAGCAGTGGGACTAGCGGGGACTACAATGAGCAGTTCTTC.

This clonotype was detected only a few times. The chain has TRBV5-5 and TRBJ2-7; no clear D gene. CDR3 size: 13 residues. Germline V gene sequence: CDR1 SGHKS, CDR2 YYEKEE (reference sequence). The V gene lost 0 bases and the J gene lost 3 bases, with 7 bases spanning the gap. The CDR3 DNA reads as TGTGCCAGCAGCTTGGCGGACGGCTACGAGCAGTACTTC. Its translation is CASSLADGYEQYF.

The chain couples TRBV3-1 to TRBJ2-5; tentatively, D is TRBD1 or TRBD2 (5 bases each). This CDR3 has 17 amino acids. Germline V gene lookup returns CDR1 LGHDT and CDR2 YNNKEL (reference sequence). V was pared by 4 bases and J by 2 bases, with 20 bases between. As DNA, the CDR3 is TGTGCCAGCAGCCCCCGAAGGGACCAGGCGCCTCAAGAGACCCAGTACTTC. Amino acid sequence: CASSPRRDQAPQETQYF.

The rearrangement joins TRBV11-3 to TRBJ2-1, with D uncertain. Germline V gives CDR1 SGHNT, CDR2 YENEEA. The CDR3 runs 13 residues. Deletions cut 1 base from V and 7 bases from J, with 8 bases between. CDR3 sequence: CASSLAPLNEQFF. CDR3 bases: TGTGCCAGCAGCTTAGCCCCGCTAAATGAGCAGTTCTTC.

This clonotype showed up many times. The rearrangement uses TRBV28 and TRBJ1-2, with D perhaps TRBD1 (5 bases). The CDR3 has 14 amino acids. V lost 8 bases and J lost 8, with 21 bases in between. Germline V CDR1 and CDR2: MDHEN, SYDVKM. The CDR3 sequence: CASGYSPGRGGYTF. In nucleotides, the CDR3 is TGTGCCAGCGGTTATAGCCCAGGGCGTGGGGGCTACACCTTC.

As regards this clonotype: A much larger clone lies a single base off, so this may be a read error. The chain employs TRBV5-1 and TRBJ2-1; D could derive from TRBD1 or TRBD2 (6 bases each). The CDR3 spans 17 residues. Germline assignment: CDR1 SGHRS and CDR2 YFSETQ. For the CDR3, the DNA is TGCGCCAGCAGCTCCGGGGGCTTGCTGAGCTCCTACAATGAGCAGGTCTTC. As protein: CASSSGGLLSSYNEQVF.

In its sample, this clonotype was seen once. The chain combines TRBV2 with TRBJ2-7; D is possibly TRBD1 or TRBD2 (6 bases each). V gave up 5 bases and J gave up 4 bases, with 21 bases separating them. This CDR3 region has 16 residues. In germline, CDR1 is SNHLY, CDR2 FYNNEI. The CDR3 DNA is TGTGCCAGCAGTCGAGGAGGTACAGGGACTGTTTACGAGCAGTACTTC. This codes for CASSRGGTGTVYEQYF. The full variable domain, completed using reference TRBV2 and TRBJ2-7, is EPEVTQTPSHQVTQMGQEVILRCVPISNHLYFYWYRQILGQKVEFLVSFYNNEISEKSEIFDDQFSVERPDGSNFTLKIRSTKLEDSAMYFCASSRGGTGTVYEQYFGPGTRLTVT.

The sample holds a few counts of this clonotype. The genes are TRBV6-1 and TRBJ1-3; TRBD1 is a possible D gene (5 bases). The CDR3 is 15 residues long. V lost 2 bases and J lost 4, with 12 bases in between. The germline V gene encodes CDR1 MNHNS and CDR2 SASEGT. For the CDR3, the DNA is TGTGCCAGCAGTGAATTCGGGGGACCCGGAAACACCATATATTTT. It specifies CASSEFGGPGNTIYF.

This chain uses TRBV20-1 with TRBJ2-7, with TRBD1 identical over 8 bases. V lost 0 bases, J lost 5 bases, and 6 bases stayed unmatched. Germline V lookup: CDR1 DFQATT, CDR2 SNEGSKA (reference sequence). The CDR3 is 14 amino acids. CDR3 sequence: CSARDHRQGHEQYF. As DNA, the CDR3 is TGCAGTGCTAGAGATCATCGACAGGGGCACGAGCAGTACTTC.

The chain has TRBV20-1 and TRBJ2-5, with a weak D call TRBD2 (7 bases). Germline CDR1 and CDR2: DFQATT and SNEGSKA (reference sequence). The CDR3 has 14 amino acids. V dropped 6 bases and J dropped 0 bases, with 14 bases sitting between them. CDR3 sequence reads: CSAWGEGDQETQYF. The CDR3, as DNA: TGCAGTGCCTGGGGGGAGGGGGACCAAGAGACCCAGTACTTC.

This clonotype was detected ten times or more. The genes are TRBV29-1 and TRBJ2-7; D assignment may be TRBD1 or TRBD2 (6 bases each). The CDR3 consists of 13 residues. Trimming took 1 base from V and 3 from J, leaving 10 bases between them. Germline V gene data show CDR1 as SQVTM and CDR2 as ANQGSEA. CDR3 coding DNA: TGCAGCGTTGAAGGAGAGGGGGGCTACGAGCAGTACTTC. Translating gives CSVEGEGGYEQYF.

The rearrangement uses TRBV9 and TRBJ2-2, with a possible D match to TRBD2 (5 bases). Germline V CDR1 and CDR2: SGDLS, YYNGEE. Trimming cost V 3 bases and J 5 bases, with 17 bases left between them. The CDR3 spans 16 residues. This CDR3 is CASSGMAPRGTGELFF. The CDR3 DNA follows: TGTGCCAGCAGCGGCATGGCGCCTCGGGGTACCGGGGAGCTGTTTTTT.

This clonotype has at least ten counts. The chain recombines TRBV7-3 with TRBJ2-1, with D tentatively TRBD2 (6 bases). CDR3 size: 14 residues. V dropped 6 bases and J dropped 9 bases, with 18 bases sitting between them. The germline CDR1 and CDR2 sequences are SGHTA and FQGTGA. The CDR3 sequence is CASSPTGVVGEQFF. CDR3 coding DNA: TGTGCCAGCAGTCCGACGGGGGTAGTTGGTGAGCAGTTCTTC.

This clonotype was detected only a few times. The junction differs from germline at one of its ends, possibly a read error. The chain carries TRBV4-1 and TRBJ1-2; unclear D gene. The CDR3 extends over 14 amino acids. The V gene's germline CDR1 is MGHRA and CDR2 YSYEKL. CDR3 in DNA: TGCGTCAGCAGCCAAGATCGAGTAGTTGGGGGCTACACCTTC. It is translated as CVSSQDRVVGGYTF.

V gene TRBV20-1 combines with J gene TRBJ2-3; 8 bases match TRBD1. V gave up 5 bases and J gave up 3 bases; unmatched junction bases: 10. Looked up from germline, CDR1 is DFQATT and CDR2 is SNEGSKA (reference sequence). The CDR3 runs to 15 residues. CDR3 region: CSASTRGLGTDTQYF. The CDR3 nucleotides are TGCAGTGCTTCTACCAGGGGGCTTGGGACAGATACGCAGTATTTT.

This sequence joins TRBV5-6 and TRBJ2-7; the D gene is possibly TRBD1 (6 bases). The germline CDR1 and CDR2 sequences are SGHDT and YYEEEE. With 3 bases removed from V and 2 bases from J, the gap between germline ends came to 15 bases. The CDR3 length is 15 residues. DNA of the CDR3: TGTGCCAGCAGCTCCTGGACAGTCCTTACCTACGAGCAGTACTTC. Translating it yields CASSSWTVLTYEQYF.

This rearrangement joins TRBV7-9 to TRBJ1-2, with D unresolved. V was cut by 3 bases and J by 6 bases, with 17 bases left in between. The CDR3 is made up of 15 amino acids. The germline V gene encodes CDR1 SEHNR and CDR2 FQNEAQ (reference sequence). CDR3 sequence reads: CASSFTGVISDGYTF. CDR3 nucleotide sequence: TGTGCCAGCAGCTTTACCGGGGTCATTTCGGATGGCTACACCTTC.

This rearrangement joins TRBV9 to TRBJ2-7, with D maybe TRBD1 (5 bases). The CDR3 is made up of 15 amino acids. Per germline, CDR1 SGDLS and CDR2 YYNGEE. V gave up 8 bases and J gave up 1 base, with 19 bases separating them. The CDR3 DNA reads TGTGCCAGTCCTCATAGGCAGGGTATGTCCTACGAGCAGTACTTC. This codes for CASPHRQGMSYEQYF.

This chain connects TRBV27 to TRBJ1-6; TRBD1 matches 8 bases. V trimming: 5 bases; J trimming: 9 bases; junction bases outside the gene matches: 6. Germline V CDR1 and CDR2: MNHEY, SMNVEV (reference sequence). This CDR3 spans 14 amino acids. CDR3 residues: CASSAWTGSSPLHF. Written as DNA, the CDR3 is TGTGCCAGCAGTGCCTGGACAGGGAGTTCACCCCTCCACTTT.

The chain combines TRBV4-2 with TRBJ1-2; 7 bases are a match to TRBD1. CDR1 LGHNA and CDR2 YNFKEQ come from the germline V gene. This CDR3 has 16 amino acids. V lost 6 bases to trimming and J lost 6 bases; unmatched junction nucleotides: 16. This chain's CDR3 is CASSPQGGVAYDGYTF. DNA of the CDR3: TGTGCCAGCAGTCCCCAGGGGGGAGTTGCGTACGATGGCTACACCTTC.